Given below is one TCR beta chain in context. Here immunoSEQ multiplex PCR was the method, and the copy in TCRdb shows in-frame clones only, minus some. The sample includes almost 90,000 clones, about 89% of them seen just once. CDR3 length equals 14 residues. V was clipped by 8 bases and J by 0 bases; unmatched bases: 5. CDR1 and CDR2 (germline): SNHLY, FYNNEI. These data originate in a study of control samples from healthy donors and cancer patients. This chain links TRBV2 with TRBJ2-3, with TRBD2 matching 7 bases. The receptor was derived from a man younger than 45 in good health. Sequencing was done on a sample of blood. The CDR3 loop is CASGGGISTDTQYF. In nucleotides, the CDR3 is TGTGCCAGCGGGGGAGGGATTAGCACAGATACGCAGTATTTT.